The 2 T cell receptor beta chains below were found in one sample sequenced in a study of shared clonotypes between healthy human individuals (dated by TCRdb to 2018 to 2021). Receptor libraries were prepared by the immunoSEQ multiplex PCR assay. TCRdb took this table from immuneACCESS and kept in-frame rearrangements with V and J called. Such tables lack part of the clones; where checked against another copy, unresolved V genes explain under half of the gap, and the rest is unexplained. The sample includes around 700,000 clones, with about two thirds observed a single time. The ten largest clones add up to approximately 1.8% of the sample. Sequencing input: memory CD4+ T cells sorted from blood. This sample's cell subset or site label indicates: CD45RA-negative fraction. These receptors all stem from a woman in her twenties or thirties in good health.

This clone has a handful of counts. Other DNA sequences in this specimen translate into the identical CDR3. This sequence joins TRBV7-2 and TRBJ2-1, with unresolved D. Trimming took off 1 base at V and 10 bases at J, with 11 bases between the two ends. Germline assignment: CDR1 SGHTA and CDR2 FQGNSA. This CDR3 comprises 13 residues. DNA of the CDR3: TGTGCCAGCAGCTTAGTTGGTGTGGGGGAGCAGTTCTTC. Its protein is CASSLVGVGEQFF.

V gene TRBV7-2 combines with J gene TRBJ1-1, with D uncertain. Germline assignment: CDR1 SGHTA and CDR2 FQGNSA. The CDR3 covers 13 residues. The V end was cut by 5 bases, the J end by 3 bases, with 10 bases between. For the CDR3, the DNA is TGTGCCAGCAGCCGTCAGGCGGACACTGAAGCTTTCTTT. Encoded protein: CASSRQADTEAFF.